This T cell receptor beta chain was found in a study of blood T cell repertoires in COVID-19. Study as a whole: The United States, Italy and Spain were the sources of the acute and convalescent COVID-19 samples. Sources were T cells, B-cell-depleted T cells, or PBMCs; the material itself was cDNA or gDNA.

Authors' analysis steps: Amplification with reference gene primers provided the estimates of nucleated cell counts. TCRdb's copy holds only in-frame clones and misses some; the assay was immunoSEQ multiplex PCR. V and J calls and clone size are given by that table; D and trimming were obtained from the DNA. The sample lists approximately 90,000 clones, around four fifths occurring once. The sample comprised peripheral blood. This TCR was recovered from a man aged 70-80 years with acute or convalescent COVID-19.

The CDR3 DNA follows: TGTGCCAGCAGCTCAACGGACAGAACCGGGGAGCTGTTTTTT. Translating it yields CASSSTDRTGELFF. This chain joins TRBV11-2 and TRBJ2-2, with D perhaps TRBD1 (6 bases). Between the trimmed V and J ends, which lost 4 bases and 5 bases, there was a span of 11 bases. The CDR3 totals 14 residues. Germline V gene lookup returns CDR1 SGHAT and CDR2 FQNNGV.